These T cell receptor beta chains were read from a single sample in a study of OX40 agonist ivuxolimab in advanced cancers. Sequencing was performed with immunoSEQ multiplex PCR; in TCRdb, only in-frame clones are kept and a portion is missing. The data show tens of thousands of clones, with about 86% seen just once and 2% to 2.5% held by the top ten. The sequencing here drew on CD4+ or CD8+ T cells sorted from blood, taken in a trial of the OX40 agonist ivuxolimab. The receptors here all came from an adult with an advanced solid tumor such as melanoma, head and neck, liver or kidney cancer. The CDR3 runs from the conserved cysteine through the conserved F or W. Rows give clone size only sometimes, using once, few, many, or a class for an expanded clone.

clone_size v_call cdr3_aa
once TRBV5-8 CASSLEYPYEQYF
many TRBV11-3 CASSSSRDRGTDTQYF
- TRBV11-2 CASSLGTDGAGGGSQYF
- TRBV7-2 CASSLVGGNEKLFF
- TRBV9 CASSVSTDTQYF
once TRBV18 CASSFLGQGGGGTEAFF
few TRBV27 CASRSSTTGAYPGANVLTF
- TRBV7-8 CASTPGGLFSSYNEQFF
- TRBV25-1 CASSEGRTGGINTEAFF
- TRBV19 CASSEGLSYEQYF
- TRBV7-9 CASSVSGGAADTQYF
- TRBV7-9 CASSTDQKGNTEAFF
few TRBV10-3 CAISEKGDTEAFF
- TRBV15 CATSRDQGGPMTALLYNEQFF
- TRBV7-8 CASSTLQGVGFNSPLHF
- TRBV19 CASGGPSSGANVLTF
- TRBV6-5 CASSYSSGPYEQYF
- TRBV21-1 CASSELAGGGELFF
once TRBV9 CASSGTQGGTEAFF
once TRBV18 CASSPSTSEKLFF
- TRBV18 CASSPSTRGDQPQHF
- TRBV11-3 CASSPRLKGANVLTF
few TRBV4-2 CASSQGPSGGTNIQYF
- TRBV7-2 CASSNSNTGELFF
- TRBV19 CASRRQGFNTGELFF
- TRBV19 CASRPSPRLLETQYF
- TRBV28 CASSLLGQGGDQPQHF
- TRBV7-9 CASSRGLAGGPYEQYF